Listed here is a single T cell receptor (beta chain). Its antigen is not known. In donors with ophthalmopathy, activity was moderate-to-severe, with CAS ≥3, NOSPECS ≥4 and duration under 3 months. The data derive from a study of Graves' ophthalmopathy and Graves' hyperthyroidism. The authors amplified TCR beta CDR3 regions from RNA transcripts. First-round RT-PCR used HTBI primers; second-round multiplex PCR followed. TCRdb fed the multiplex PCR reads into MiXCR, producing one record per CDR3 protein. The data show 660,000 or so distinct CDR3 sequences, with approximately 39% seen just once and more than 3% held by the top ten. Study-wide points: For separating ophthalmopathy from stable hyperthyroidism, a 13-signature model gave around 86% sensitivity and 81.08% specificity.

Sequenced: peripheral blood. This TCR came from an adult man with Graves' ophthalmopathy.

The CDR3 loop is CASSYPTMGSASEQYF. The CDR3 DNA follows: TGTGCCAGCAGCTACCCAACGATGGGGTCCGCAAGCGAGCAGTACTTC. The V gene is TRBV13, the J gene TRBJ2-7; D remains unclear. The ends were cut back, 4 bases at V and 6 bases at J, with 22 bases in the middle. Looked up from germline, CDR1 is PRHDT and CDR2 is FYEKMQ (reference sequence). The CDR3 runs to 16 residues.